A single sample gave rise to the 30 T cell receptor beta chains below, sequenced in a study of blood T cell repertoires in COVID-19. TCRdb's copy holds only in-frame clones and misses some; the assay was immunoSEQ multiplex PCR. The table lists about 240,000 clones, 85% to 90% of them singletons, with 6.2% in the top ten. Sequencing was performed on peripheral blood. The receptors come from a man in his 60s with acute or convalescent COVID-19.

The rearrangement joins TRBV11-2 to TRBJ1-2; weak D call: TRBD1 (6 bases). Germline assignment: CDR1 SGHAT and CDR2 FQNNGV. The V gene lost 5 bases and the J gene lost 6 bases, with 19 bases spanning the gap. The CDR3 covers 15 residues. For the CDR3, the DNA is TGTGCCAGCAGCCCAAGCTTCAGGGGAACGGATGGCTACACCTTC. Translated, it gives CASSPSFRGTDGYTF.

The chain recombines TRBV10-3 with TRBJ2-1; tentatively, D is TRBD2 (5 bases). Trimming took 2 bases from V and 5 from J, leaving 10 bases between them. Germline V lookup: CDR1 ENHRY, CDR2 SYGVKD. The CDR3 spans 14 residues. The CDR3 loop is CAISERTGDNEQFF. CDR3 nucleotide sequence: TGTGCCATCAGTGAGCGGACTGGCGACAATGAGCAGTTCTTC.

The CDR3 bases are TGCGCCAGCAGCAGAACAGGGGGCGCCACGATCGGGGAGCTGTTTTTT. It encodes CASSRTGGATIGELFF. The gene calls are TRBV5-1 and TRBJ2-2; 9 nucleotides agree with TRBD1. Germline V gene lookup returns CDR1 SGHRS and CDR2 YFSETQ. This CDR3 comprises 16 residues. Trimming cost V 4 bases and J 7 bases; bases outside gene matches: 11.

This clone was seen only once. This rearrangement joins TRBV6-5 to TRBJ1-6; D may be TRBD1 (6 bases). Germline-derived CDR1 and CDR2 are MNHEY and SVGAGI. CDR3 length equals 14 residues. Trimming removed 8 bases at V and 3 bases at J, with 11 bases between. CDR3 loop: CASSGHSYNSPLHF. The CDR3, as DNA: TGTGCCAGCTCGGGACACAGCTATAATTCACCCCTCCACTTT.

This clone has a handful of counts. The rearrangement uses TRBV19 and TRBJ2-7; maybe TRBD1 (6 bases). Looked up from germline, CDR1 is LNHDA and CDR2 is SQIVND (reference sequence). Trimming stripped 4 bases from V and 0 bases from J, with 10 bases between. This CDR3 region has 14 residues. The CDR3 DNA reads as TGTGCCAGTAGTACCCAGGGGAGCTCCTACGAGCAGTACTTC. Translating it yields CASSTQGSSYEQYF.

The chain combines TRBV5-4 with TRBJ2-4; 7 bases are a match to TRBD1. The trim removed 2 bases at V and 0 bases at J, leaving 5 bases unmatched. Germline CDR1 and CDR2: SGHNT and YYREEE (reference sequence). This CDR3 region has 16 residues. The CDR3 spells CASSLTGAIAKNIQYF. CDR3 in DNA: TGTGCCAGCAGCTTAACAGGGGCAATAGCCAAAAACATTCAGTACTTC.

The chain has TRBV7-3 and TRBJ2-1; D is perhaps TRBD1 (5 bases). Trimming cost V 5 bases and J 5 bases, with 13 bases left between them. Germline CDR1 SGHTA, CDR2 FQGTGA. The CDR3 is 14 amino acids. The CDR3 is CASSVTQAHNEQFF. CDR3 nucleotide sequence: TGTGCCAGCAGCGTCACACAGGCCCACAATGAGCAGTTCTTC.

This chain links TRBV11-3 with TRBJ2-1, with TRBD2 identical over 8 bases. This CDR3 has 14 amino acids. V lost 5 bases to trimming and J lost 3 bases; unmatched junction nucleotides: 3. Germline V lookup: CDR1 SGHNT, CDR2 YENEEA. CDR3 sequence reads: CASSPGTSYNEQFF. The CDR3 DNA sequence: TGTGCCAGCAGCCCCGGGACTAGCTACAATGAGCAGTTCTTC.

There are a few counts of this clone. The chain carries TRBV4-1 and TRBJ2-7; 9 bases match TRBD2. The junction had 13 bases not matched to a gene; V was cut back by 4 bases and J by 6 bases. The germline CDR1 and CDR2 sequences are MGHRA and YSYEKL. The CDR3 runs 16 residues. The CDR3 protein is CASSPTKGLASFEQYF. The CDR3 DNA follows: TGCGCCAGCAGCCCTACCAAGGGACTAGCTTCTTTCGAGCAGTACTTC.

DNA of the CDR3: TGTGCCAGCAGCTACAGGGGGCGCGGGGCCAATGAGCAGTTCTTC. Its translation: CASSYRGRGANEQFF. The chain joins TRBV28 to TRBJ2-1; 9 bases are a match to TRBD1. Germline V gene sequence: CDR1 MDHEN, CDR2 SYDVKM. J lost 6 bases, V lost 6 bases, and 9 bases had no gene match. The CDR3 is 15 amino acids.

The V gene is TRBV7-2, the J gene TRBJ1-2, with 7 bases fitting TRBD1. The length of the CDR3 is 15 residues. Trimming at V came to 1 base and at J to 3 bases, leaving 5 bases not matched to a gene. Germline lookup yields CDR1 SGHTA and CDR2 FQGNSA. In nucleotides, the CDR3 is TGTGCCAGCAGCTTAGAAGCAGGGGGTCACTATGGCTACACCTTC. Translated, it gives CASSLEAGGHYGYTF.

The gene calls are TRBV5-1 and TRBJ2-3; possibly TRBD2 for D (6 bases). The CDR3 contains 15 residues. V lost 4 bases, J lost 0 bases, and 12 bases lay in between. Germline V gene lookup returns CDR1 SGHRS and CDR2 YFSETQ. The chain's CDR3 is CASSQSSASTDTQYF. The CDR3 DNA follows: TGCGCCAGCAGCCAATCTAGCGCTAGCACAGATACGCAGTATTTT.

V gene TRBV28 combines with J gene TRBJ2-7; a weak D match, TRBD2 (5 bases). Germline V lookup: CDR1 MDHEN, CDR2 SYDVKM. Trimming removed 3 bases at V and 3 bases at J, with 9 bases between. The CDR3 loop spans 13 amino acids. CDR3 sequence (DNA): TGTGCCAGCAGTTTCCCGGGGTTCTACGAGCAGTACTTC. This encodes CASSFPGFYEQYF. Together with reference TRBV28 and TRBJ2-7, the CDR3 gives the full variable domain: DVKVTQSSRYLVKRTGEKVFLECVQDMDHENMFWYRQDPGLGLRLIYFSYDVKMKEKGDIPEGYSVSREKKERFSLILESASTNQTSMYLCASSFPGFYEQYFGPGTRLTVT.

Details on this clone: The sample contains more than one DNA sequence encoding this CDR3. The V call is TRBV29-1, the J call TRBJ1-2, with a tentative D call TRBD1 (5 bases). The germline V and J ends were trimmed by 6 bases and 8 bases, with 13 bases remaining between them. Germline CDR1 reads SQVTM; CDR2 reads ANQGSEA. The CDR3 is 11 residues long. The CDR3 loop reads CSVGGGGGYTF. The DNA for the CDR3 is TGCAGCGTCGGGGGAGGTGGCGGCTACACCTTC.

This chain connects TRBV6-4 to TRBJ1-5; D possibly corresponds to TRBD1 (5 bases). Germline values: CDR1 MRHNA, CDR2 SNTAGT. Between the trimmed V and J ends, which lost 4 bases and 1 base, there was a span of 11 bases. This CDR3 has 15 residues. Written as DNA, the CDR3 is TGTGCCAGCAGTGTGGACACGGCCAGCAATCAGCCCCAGCATTTT. Amino acids: CASSVDTASNQPQHF.

The chain uses TRBV19 and TRBJ2-7, with D hard to call. Germline values: CDR1 LNHDA, CDR2 SQIVND (reference sequence). The CDR3 covers 15 residues. With 7 bases removed from V and 3 bases from J, the gap between germline ends came to 19 bases. The CDR3 DNA sequence: TGTGCCAGTACCCCCGGGTTCTCCCCCCTCTACGAGCAGTACTTC. This sequence encodes CASTPGFSPLYEQYF.

The genes are TRBV7-9 and TRBJ1-1; no definite D call. V dropped 5 bases and J dropped 6 bases, with 13 bases sitting between them. The germline CDR1 and CDR2 sequences are SEHNR and FQNEAQ (reference sequence). There are 13 residues in the CDR3. CDR3 amino acids: CASSRSKRAEAFF. The CDR3 DNA sequence: TGTGCCAGCAGCCGGTCGAAGCGGGCTGAAGCTTTCTTT.

This clone was counted only a few times. The gene calls are TRBV19 and TRBJ2-5, with 12 bases lining up with TRBD1. Looked up from germline, CDR1 is LNHDA and CDR2 is SQIVND (reference sequence). Unmatched junction bases numbered 4, after V lost 3 bases and J lost 5 bases. The CDR3 sequence is 15 residues long. The CDR3 here is CASSMGQGAGETQYF. The CDR3 DNA follows: TGTGCCAGTAGTATGGGACAGGGGGCCGGTGAGACCCAGTACTTC. The variable domain in full, completed from reference TRBV19 and TRBJ2-5, reads DGGITQSPKYLFRKEGQNVTLSCEQNLNHDAMYWYRQDPGQGLRLIYYSQIVNDFQKGDIAEGYSVSREKKESFPLTVTSAQKNPTAFYLCASSMGQGAGETQYFGPGTRLLVL.

The chain is built from TRBV6-5 and TRBJ1-3, with a tentative D call TRBD1 (6 bases). CDR3 length: 15 residues. Germline loops: CDR1 MNHEY, CDR2 SVGAGI. V was clipped by 2 bases and J by 2 bases, with 10 bases between them. The CDR3 region has the DNA TGTGCCAGCAGTTACAATAACAGGGCTGGAAACACCATATATTTT. Amino acids: CASSYNNRAGNTIYF.

There are a few counts of this clone. The chain couples TRBV5-4 to TRBJ2-7, with a tentative D call TRBD2 (5 bases). Trimming took 4 bases from V and 3 from J, leaving 17 bases between them. CDR1 is SGHNT, CDR2 YYREEE, per germline (reference sequence). The CDR3 has 15 amino acids. For the CDR3, the DNA is TGTGCCAGCAGCCTCCGTAGGGCGGGCCGCTACGAGCAGTACTTC. Translated, it gives CASSLRRAGRYEQYF. Supplemented by reference TRBV5-4 and TRBJ2-7, the full variable domain reads ETGVTQSPTHLIKTRGQQVTLRCSSQSGHNTVSWYQQALGQGPQFIFQYYREEENGRGNFPPRFSGLQFPNYSSELNVNALELDDSALYLCASSLRRAGRYEQYFGPGTRLTVT.

CDR3 in amino acids: CASSLAGQGAHEQYF. DNA of the CDR3: TGCGCCAGCAGCTTGGCAGGACAGGGGGCGCACGAGCAGTACTTC. The chain has TRBV5-1 and TRBJ2-7, with TRBD1 identical over 11 bases. V shed 0 bases and J 5 bases; nucleotides not matched to a gene: 4. Germline lookup yields CDR1 SGHRS and CDR2 YFSETQ. The CDR3 has 15 residues.

The chain links TRBV7-3 to TRBJ2-3; 7 nucleotides match TRBD2. CDR1 is SGHTA and CDR2 is FQGTGA in the germline V gene. The trim removed 1 base at V and 0 bases at J, leaving 4 bases unmatched. The CDR3 spans 16 residues. This CDR3 is CASSLNPAGSTDTQYF. The DNA for the CDR3 is TGTGCCAGCAGCTTAAATCCAGCGGGAAGCACAGATACGCAGTATTTT.

The chain uses TRBV29-1 and TRBJ2-1; TRBD1 matches 9 bases. The ends lost 3 bases at V and 7 bases at J; junction bases unmatched: 4. Germline values: CDR1 SQVTM, CDR2 ANQGSEA. The CDR3 spans 13 residues. The CDR3 bases are TGCAGCGTTGAGGGGACAGGGAGGAATGAGCAGTTCTTC. It translates to CSVEGTGRNEQFF.

The chain couples TRBV30 to TRBJ1-3, with D possibly being TRBD1 (6 bases). Trimming left V 3 bases short and J 2 bases short, with 14 bases between. Germline V lookup: CDR1 GTSNPN, CDR2 SVGIG (reference sequence). This CDR3 is 15 amino acids long. This CDR3 is CAWSSGQYTGNTIYF. In DNA, the CDR3 is TGTGCCTGGAGCTCTGGACAGTACACTGGAAACACCATATATTTT.

This clone was observed once. The V gene is TRBV5-1, the J gene TRBJ1-6, with 11 bases that match TRBD1. With V trimmed by 0 bases and J by 7 bases, 9 bases remained unmatched. Germline CDR1 and CDR2: SGHRS and YFSETQ. The CDR3 loop spans 18 amino acids. The CDR3 DNA is TGCGCCAGCAGCTTGGCCTTTACTGGGACAGGGGGAAATTCACCCCTCCACTTT. Its translation is CASSLAFTGTGGNSPLHF.

This chain connects TRBV7-3 to TRBJ2-3; 7 bases fit TRBD1. The CDR3 sequence is 14 residues long. Germline CDR1 SGHTA, CDR2 FQGTGA. V was pared by 7 bases and J by 3 bases, with 7 bases of the junction left unmatched. CDR3 sequence (DNA): TGTGCCAGCAACCCGGGACAGCCTACAGATACGCAGTATTTT. Residues: CASNPGQPTDTQYF.

The chain carries TRBV13 and TRBJ2-3; 9 bases fit TRBD1. This CDR3 contains 15 residues. The J segment lost 3 bases and the V segment lost 4 bases, leaving 5 bases of the junction unmatched. Looked up from germline, CDR1 is PRHDT and CDR2 is FYEKMQ (reference sequence). The CDR3 DNA follows: TGTGCCAGCAGCTATACAGGGGGCCGGACAGATACGCAGTATTTT. This encodes CASSYTGGRTDTQYF.

The V gene is TRBV7-9, the J gene TRBJ2-1; 10 bases match TRBD2. The CDR3 is 19 amino acids. Germline V gives CDR1 SEHNR, CDR2 FQNEAQ (reference sequence). V lost 5 bases, J lost 5 bases, and 18 bases stayed unmatched. CDR3 DNA: TGTGCCAGCAGCGGAGCCCCCCGGGAGCTAGCGGGGGTCAACAATGAGCAGTTCTTC. This translates into CASSGAPRELAGVNNEQFF.

CDR3 DNA: TGTGCCAGCAGTTCCCTGACAGGGAGGAACACCGGGGAGCTGTTTTTT. Translated, it gives CASSSLTGRNTGELFF. This chain links TRBV6-5 with TRBJ2-2, with 7 bases aligning to TRBD1. Germline V gene data show CDR1 as MNHEY and CDR2 as SVGAGI. CDR3 size: 16 residues. J gave up 1 base and V 4 bases, and 6 bases lay outside the gene matches.

The J gene is TRBJ1-3, the V gene TRBV30; possible D gene TRBD1, 6 bases. This CDR3 is built from 15 residues. V was shortened by 3 bases and J by 1 base, with 13 bases between the two germline ends. From germline, CDR1 is GTSNPN and CDR2 SVGIG (reference sequence). The CDR3 nucleotides read TGTGCCTGGAGGGTTGGGGGGGCTTCTGGAAACACCATATATTTT. It specifies CAWRVGGASGNTIYF.